This TCR beta chain was observed in a study of T-cell memory formation after mild COVID-19. Study-level results: Clones contracting day 15 to 85 were balanced CD4/CD8; later expanders leaned CD4+. Several responding clones turned up in pre-infection memory, indicating that cross-reactive memory may have taken part.

TCRdb used MiXCR to reprocess the 5' RACE reads, holding one entry per CDR3 protein. The table records approximately 100,000 distinct CDR3 sequences, over 15% of them present only once. This CDR3 has 16 residues. Between the trimmed V and J ends, which lost 1 base and 2 bases, there was a span of 14 bases. Germline assignment: CDR1 MNHEY and CDR2 SMNVEV (reference sequence). This clonotype turned up a few times. Its target is not known. This chain connects TRBV27 to TRBJ1-1; no firm D call. Specimen: PBMCs or a T cell subset sorted from them (not recorded which). This TCR came from an adult woman who had mild COVID-19 (a few samples of this study predate the infection). Cell type and time point are not known. This chain's CDR3 is CASSLWAPGGNTEAFF. The CDR3 DNA reads TGTGCCAGCAGTTTATGGGCCCCGGGAGGCAACACTGAAGCTTTCTTT.